This TCR beta chain emerged from a study of control samples from healthy donors and cancer patients. This CDR3 comprises 15 residues. Trimming took 0 bases from V and 0 from J, leaving 9 bases between them. In germline, CDR1 is SGDLS, CDR2 YYNGEE. Method: immunoSEQ multiplex PCR; TCRdb's copy keeps in-frame clones and lacks some. The sample consists of around 58,000 clones, over 75% of them appearing once. Specimen: blood. V is TRBV9 and J is TRBJ1-1; D remains unclear. This clonotype originated in a man between 50 and 59 years old in good health. This CDR3 reads CASSVVPVLNTEAFF. The CDR3 bases are TGTGCCAGCAGCGTAGTCCCAGTTTTGAACACTGAAGCTTTCTTT.